The sequence of this T cell receptor beta chain was determined in a study of breast tumors, draining lymph nodes, adjacent tissues (TCRdb year 2016). Looking at the study overall: In breast cancer patients, the study compared the TCR beta repertoires of tumor, adjacent nontumor tissue and axillary lymph nodes. In human breast cancer, the study set out to assess how tumor, surrounding tissue and draining lymph node repertoires relate to one another and whether T cells might be exchanged between them.

Of note for this clonotype: The antigen it recognizes is unknown. No base-level quality is on record; no much larger clone is a single base apart.

V drops 5 bases and J drops 4 bases, leaving 11 bases in between. The germline V gene encodes CDR1 MRHNA and CDR2 SNTAGT. The CDR3 measures 13 amino acids from cysteine to phenylalanine. CDR3 DNA is the only sequence kept; it has 39 bases, read in frame from the first base. Overall study results and their limits: Rather than being directly demonstrated, the conclusion that tumor T cells originate in lymph nodes was presented as consistent with a hypothesis. The data were considered consistent with most tumor T cells being derived from the lymph node and subsequently expanding within tumor tissue. T-cell repertoire diversity in tumors was found to be lower than in lymph nodes but higher than in nontumor tissue, and preferential V and J gene usage was observed. In luminal-like breast cancer, tumor and nontumor tissue repertoires resembled each other significantly more than in basal-like breast cancer.

TCRdb shows the sequencer as Illumina HiSeq 2000. Multiplex PCR amplification was used to generate the TCR beta chain libraries. High-throughput sequencing was used to analyze the amplified TCR beta chain products. The public reads were reprocessed in TCRdb via fastp at Q25 and MiXCR, keeping in-frame beta chains. Rows with a matching CDR3 protein are joined into one entry that keeps the most common DNA and genes. Here the sample has 150,000 or so distinct CDR3 sequences; more than 25% occur a single time. The ten largest clones capture about 3.7% of the sample. Lymph node samples were obtained from the axillary draining lymph nodes of breast cancer patients.

Material for sequencing was axillary lymph node tissue. This sequence originates from a female donor with breast cancer. Some clones in this sample may be carry-over from other donors' samples. The rearranged segments are TRBV6-4 and TRBJ1-1; there is no confident call for the D gene. The CDR3 protein sequence reads: CASSYGRVTEAFF. The DNA sequence reads TGTGCCAGCAGTTACGGGCGGGTCACTGAAGCTTTCTTT.